The T cell receptor (beta chain) under discussion was sequenced for a study of technical replicates of blood from a handful of donors. TCRdb keeps only in-frame clones here, not all; method: immunoSEQ multiplex PCR. The table shows about 89,000 clones, with over 90% occurring only once. Deletions cut 0 bases from V and 0 bases from J, with 6 bases between. The CDR3 contains 15 residues. Germline assignment: CDR1 SGHTA and CDR2 FQGTGA. This clonotype originated in a human donor in good health. This chain links TRBV7-3 with TRBJ2-1; D remains ambiguous. Sample: T cells isolated from PBMCs. CDR3 coding DNA: TGTGCCAGCAGCTTAACTCTAGTCTCCTACAATGAGCAGTTCTTC. As protein: CASSLTLVSYNEQFF.